This section outlines one T cell receptor beta chain sequence together with its context. Its antigen is unknown. Healthy bone marrow donors made up the cohort. The record originates from a study of cytomegalovirus exposure and HLA in healthy donors. Study-wide results and limits: Cytomegalovirus association was assigned to about 150 TCR beta chains. Near-uniform donor sequencing depth was presumed by presence/absence analyses. Being productive about 87% or about 30% of the time was typical of most TCR beta V segments in an earlier analysis.

Losses at the gene ends were 6 bases for V and 1 base for J; bases not matched to a gene: 19. CDR3 length: 19 amino acids. The germline CDR1 and CDR2 sequences are LNHDA and SQIVND (reference sequence). In the PCR, 60 Vbeta and 13 Jbeta primers were used. Using immunoSEQ multiplex PCR, the repertoire was profiled, and TCRdb retains in-frame clones only, with some absent. The sample shows approximately 300,000 clones, about 83% of them seen only once. This receptor was obtained from a woman between 40 and 50 years old in good health and CMV-seropositive. The rearrangement links TRBV19 to TRBJ1-1, with TRBD1 matching 8 bases. The sample consisted of PBMCs. In nucleotides, the CDR3 is TGTGCCAGTAGGACGGCGGTTAGGGACAGGAGCTCTTGGAACACTGAAGCTTTCTTT. Protein sequence: CASRTAVRDRSSWNTEAFF.